These 5 T cell receptor beta chains originate from one sample sequenced in a study of read filtering for tumor transcriptome and immune sequencing. This library used approximately 390 ng RNA and molecular barcoded adaptors spanning alpha/delta and beta/gamma chains. TCRdb recomputed calls from the reads with MiXCR, one row per CDR3 protein. The sample consists of 30,000 to 35,000 distinct CDR3 sequences, 18% of them appearing once. Sample: a population of CD138-negative cells sorted from bone marrow. Receptors originate from a donor older than 35 with multiple myeloma.

In its sample, this clonotype was seen many times. J is TRBJ1-2 and V is TRBV20-1; no firm D call. This CDR3 comprises 12 residues. With 5 bases removed from V and 2 bases from J, the gap between germline ends came to 9 bases. Per the germline V gene, CDR1 is DFQATT and CDR2 is SNEGSKA (reference sequence). The CDR3 region is CSAPKGNYGYTF. CDR3 DNA: TGCAGTGCTCCGAAAGGGAACTATGGCTACACCTTC.

This clonotype was detected a few times. A single base separates this from a much larger clone, so it may be a read error. V gene TRBV9 combines with J gene TRBJ2-3; tentatively, D is TRBD1 (5 bases). CDR1 SGDLS and CDR2 YYNGEE come from the germline V gene. The CDR3 totals 13 residues. DNA for the CDR3: TGTGCCAGCAGCGAGGCCAACACAGGTACGCAGTATTTT. Residues: CASSEANTGTQYF. The full variable domain, its missing parts supplied by reference TRBV9 and TRBJ2-3, is DSGVTQTPKHLITATGQRVTLRCSPRSGDLSVYWYQQSLDQGLQFLIQYYNGEERAKGNILERFSAQQFPDLHSELNLSSLELGDSALYFCASSEANTGTQYFGPGTRLTVL.

About this clonotype: A read error may account for a junction end that differs from germline. V gene TRBV28 combines with J gene TRBJ1-2, with no clear D. The CDR3 contains 15 residues. Germline V lookup: CDR1 MDHEN, CDR2 SYDVKM. Here the CDR3 reads CASSPPYGLNYGCTF. CDR3 coding DNA: TGTGCCAGCAGCCCGCCTTATGGACTCAACTATGGCTGCACCTTC.

For this clonotype: Given a much more abundant clone one base away, this may be a read error. The chain carries TRBV20-1 and TRBJ2-3; the D gene could be TRBD1 or TRBD2 (5 bases each). Germline V gene lookup returns CDR1 DFQATT and CDR2 SNEGSKA (reference sequence). This CDR3 spans 15 amino acids. The CDR3 DNA is TGCAGTTTTTCCCCTTTCGGGGCTAGCACAGATACGCAGTGTTTT. This gives the protein CSFSPFGASTDTQCF.

Many counts were recorded for this clonotype. The chain has TRBV30 and TRBJ2-6, with D perhaps TRBD1 (6 bases). Trimming pared 2 bases from V and 0 bases from J, leaving 14 bases between. The CDR3 covers 17 residues. Germline CDR1 reads GTSNPN; CDR2 reads SVGIG (reference sequence). The DNA for the CDR3 is TGTGCCTGGAGTTGGGACACCCCGAGCTCTGGGGCCAACGTCCTGACTTTC. Its translation is CAWSWDTPSSGANVLTF.